Below, 16 T cell receptor beta chains from the same sample are listed, as sequenced in a study of response to subunit inactivated influenza vaccine. TCRdb processed the RT-PCR reads anew with MiXCR; each CDR3 protein has one entry. The data show about 800,000 distinct CDR3 sequences, 21% seen once. Sequenced material: PBMCs from blood, taken roughly 5 days after vaccination. The receptors were gathered from a man in his fifties or sixties who received an inactivated influenza vaccine.

This clonotype was observed many times. This chain connects TRBV9 to TRBJ2-7; unclear D gene. V was pared by 0 bases and J by 2 bases, with 9 bases between. Germline loops: CDR1 SGDLS, CDR2 YYNGEE. The CDR3 spans 14 residues. This chain's CDR3 is CASSVGQDPYEQYF. The CDR3 DNA reads TGTGCCAGCAGCGTAGGGCAGGACCCCTACGAGCAGTACTTC. The whole variable domain, filled in from reference TRBV9 and TRBJ2-7, reads DSGVTQTPKHLITATGQRVTLRCSPRSGDLSVYWYQQSLDQGLQFLIQYYNGEERAKGNILERFSAQQFPDLHSELNLSSLELGDSALYFCASSVGQDPYEQYFGPGTRLTVT.

The chain joins TRBV6-2 or TRBV6-3 to TRBJ1-2; D ambiguous. Germline V CDR1 and CDR2: MNHEY, SVGEGT. With 1 base removed from V and 5 bases from J, the gap between germline ends came to 5 bases. This CDR3 comprises 12 residues. This CDR3 reads CASSYYGYGYTF. The CDR3 nucleotides read TGTGCCAGCAGTTACTACGGATATGGCTACACCTTC.

The chain links TRBV7-2 to TRBJ2-7, with D perhaps assigned TRBD1 or TRBD2 (7 bases each). This CDR3 is built from 14 residues. The germline V gene has CDR1 SGHTA and CDR2 FQGNSA. V lost 4 bases, J lost 4 bases, and 14 bases lay in between. The CDR3 DNA is TGTGCCAGCAGCTCAGGGGGGGGGCGTTACGAGCAGTACTTC. It is translated as CASSSGGGRYEQYF. The full variable domain, in which reference TRBV7-2 and TRBJ2-7 provide the parts outside the CDR3, is GAGVSQSPSNKVTEKGKDVELRCDPISGHTALYWYRQSLGQGLEFLIYFQGNSAPDKSGLPSDRFSAERTGGSVSTLTIQRTQQEDSAVYLCASSSGGGRYEQYFGPGTRLTVT.

This clonotype was observed at least ten times. This chain links TRBV12-3 or TRBV12-4 with TRBJ2-7; 7 bases fit TRBD2. The CDR3 consists of 13 residues. J lost 4 bases, V lost 8 bases, and 8 bases had no gene match. CDR3 region: CASSRGLSYEQYF. CDR3 DNA: TGTGCCAGCTCGCGGGGGTTGTCGTACGAGCAGTACTTC.

This clonotype appeared a few times. This rearrangement joins TRBV7-2 to TRBJ1-1; D is possibly TRBD1 (5 bases). The V end lost 8 bases, the J end lost 4 bases, and 20 bases lay between the germline ends. Germline loops: CDR1 SGHTA, CDR2 FQGNSA. The CDR3 has 15 amino acids. CDR3 sequence reads: CASSGTLLRGTEAFF. The CDR3, as DNA: TGTGCCAGCTCCGGGACGCTCCTAAGGGGCACTGAAGCTTTCTTT.

V usage is TRBV7-3 and J usage is TRBJ2-5, with D tentatively TRBD2 (6 bases). The CDR3 is 15 residues long. Germline values: CDR1 SGHTA, CDR2 FQGTGA. Trimming shortened V by 0 bases and J by 2 bases, and 10 bases separated the two germline ends. This CDR3 reads CASSLTAGPQETQYF. In nucleotides, the CDR3 is TGTGCCAGCAGCTTAACTGCGGGGCCTCAAGAGACCCAGTACTTC. Combining the CDR3 with reference TRBV7-3 and TRBJ2-5 gives the whole variable domain GAGVSQTPSNKVTEKGKYVELRCDPISGHTALYWYRQSLGQGPEFLIYFQGTGAADDSGLPNDRFFAVRPEGSVSTLKIQRTERGDSAVYLCASSLTAGPQETQYFGPGTRLLVL.

This clonotype was observed a few times. V gene TRBV29-1 combines with J gene TRBJ2-7, with D possibly being TRBD1 (5 bases). There are 11 residues in the CDR3. Trimming took off 4 bases at V and 4 bases at J, with 8 bases between the two ends. Germline CDR1 SQVTM, CDR2 ANQGSEA. The CDR3 is CSVVKGYEQYF. CDR3 coding DNA: TGCAGCGTTGTAAAGGGGTACGAGCAGTACTTC.

The sample holds a few counts of this clonotype. The chain couples TRBV9 to TRBJ2-1; 9 nucleotides match TRBD1. The germline V gene has CDR1 SGDLS and CDR2 YYNGEE. V lost 3 bases, J lost 0 bases, and 1 base stayed unmatched. The CDR3 totals 15 residues. CDR3 in DNA: TGTGCCAGCAGCGAGGGACAGGGCTCCTACAATGAGCAGTTCTTC. Translating gives CASSEGQGSYNEQFF.

This clonotype was found a few times. This sequence joins TRBV5-5 and TRBJ1-3; possible D gene TRBD1, 6 bases. V dropped 4 bases and J dropped 8 bases, with 19 bases sitting between them. CDR1 is SGHKS, CDR2 YYEKEE, per germline (reference sequence). The CDR3 spans 15 residues. The CDR3 region has the DNA TGTGCCAGCAGCAGGGACGGGGGCTCGCTTGACACCATATATTTT. Amino acids: CASSRDGGSLDTIYF.

There are a few counts of this clonotype. The gene calls are TRBV12-3 or TRBV12-4 and TRBJ1-5; a weak D match, TRBD1 (5 bases). The V end lost 1 base, the J end lost 7 bases, and 11 bases lay between the germline ends. The CDR3 is 14 residues long. The CDR3 coding sequence is TGTGCCAGCAGTTTAGGGGGGGGGGTGCAGCCCCAGCATTTT. Translation gives CASSLGGGVQPQHF.

This clonotype appeared a few times. The chain couples TRBV7-8 to TRBJ2-1, with 10 nucleotides matching TRBD1. With 4 bases clipped from V and 5 bases from J, the junction kept 11 bases outside the gene matches. This CDR3 comprises 17 residues. Looked up from germline, CDR1 is SGHVS and CDR2 is FQNEAQ. The CDR3 sequence is CASSSTDRGRLNNEQFF. CDR3 nucleotides: TGTGCCAGCAGCTCAACCGACAGGGGGCGCCTCAACAATGAGCAGTTCTTC.

This clonotype was seen only a few times. The J gene is TRBJ2-5, the V gene TRBV20-1, with TRBD2 matching 7 bases. The germline gives CDR1 DFQATT, CDR2 SNEGSKA (reference sequence). V shed 5 bases, J shed 2 bases, and the junction held 8 bases outside the gene matches. This CDR3 comprises 14 residues. In DNA form, the CDR3 reads TGCAGTGCTGAGGGCGGGAGCAAGCAAGAGACCCAGTACTTC. Residues: CSAEGGSKQETQYF.

This clonotype has a handful of counts. V gene TRBV12-3 or TRBV12-4 combines with J gene TRBJ2-5; 7 nucleotides line up with TRBD2. The ends lost 3 bases at V and 1 base at J; junction bases unmatched: 5. This CDR3 contains 15 residues. The CDR3 sequence: CASSFGGFGQETQYF. The CDR3, as DNA: TGTGCCAGCAGTTTCGGGGGGTTTGGCCAAGAGACCCAGTACTTC.

The rearrangement joins TRBV20-1 to TRBJ2-7; D possibly uses TRBD1 or TRBD2 (5 bases each). Germline assignment: CDR1 DFQATT and CDR2 SNEGSKA (reference sequence). This CDR3 is 13 amino acids long. V lost 5 bases and J lost 3, with 14 bases in between. This CDR3 is CSAGPGTGYEQYF. The CDR3 DNA follows: TGCAGTGCTGGCCCGGGGACCGGCTACGAGCAGTACTTC.

The gene calls are TRBV5-1 and TRBJ2-3; possible D gene TRBD1, 5 bases. The germline CDR1 and CDR2 sequences are SGHRS and YFSETQ. The V and J ends lost 7 bases and 4 bases respectively, with 19 bases between them. This CDR3 has 15 residues. The CDR3 coding sequence is TGCGCCAGCGGATATAACCCCCAAGGGGCAGATACGCAGTATTTT. This gives the protein CASGYNPQGADTQYF.

This clonotype was counted between two and nine times. This rearrangement joins TRBV9 to TRBJ2-3, with TRBD2 matching 10 bases. Germline V gives CDR1 SGDLS, CDR2 YYNGEE. The CDR3 extends over 15 amino acids. With 0 bases clipped from V and 6 bases from J, the junction kept 4 bases outside the gene matches. CDR3 nucleotide sequence: TGTGCCAGCAGCGTAGCCATTAGCGGGAGGGATACGCAGTATTTT. It yields the protein CASSVAISGRDTQYF.